The 5 T cell receptor beta chains listed next were all sequenced from one sample in a study of T cell responses to AZD1222 COVID-19 vaccine. Libraries were prepared by immunoSEQ multiplex PCR; TCRdb keeps only in-frame clonotypes and omits some of them. The sample records under 200,000 clones, over 90% being singletons. The material was peripheral blood, obtained on day 0 of AZD1222 vaccination. The receptor source for this set is an adult in good health.

This clone occurred a few times. This rearrangement joins TRBV11-3 to TRBJ1-1; possibly TRBD1 for D (5 bases). The germline gives CDR1 SGHNT, CDR2 YENEEA. V was trimmed by 0 bases and J by 1 base, leaving 6 bases between them. CDR3 length: 14 residues. This CDR3 reads CASSLDRGNTEAFF. The DNA of the CDR3 is TGTGCCAGCAGCTTAGATAGGGGGAACACTGAAGCTTTCTTT.

The chain joins TRBV19 to TRBJ2-7; 7 bases align to TRBD2. The V gene end was trimmed by 1 base and the J gene end by 5 bases; junction bases not matched to a gene: 8. Germline loops: CDR1 LNHDA, CDR2 SQIVND (reference sequence). The CDR3 has 15 amino acids. The CDR3 sequence: CASSIVGGSGDEQYF. In DNA, the CDR3 is TGTGCCAGTAGTATAGTTGGCGGGAGTGGAGACGAGCAGTACTTC.

CDR3 nucleotide sequence: TGTGCCAGCAGCCCCCCCCGTACGGACAGGGGGGAAAAACTGTTTTTT. Its translation is CASSPPRTDRGEKLFF. The chain joins TRBV11-2 to TRBJ1-4; TRBD1 agrees at 10 bases. Germline trimming cut 5 bases from V and 8 bases from J; bases unmatched to any gene: 11. Germline CDR1 is SGHAT and CDR2 is FQNNGV. The CDR3 has 16 residues.

This clone was detected only once. The gene calls are TRBV25-1 and TRBJ1-1, with D possibly being TRBD1 (6 bases). CDR1 and CDR2 (germline): MGHDK, SYGVNS. CDR3 size: 12 residues. V was shortened by 0 bases and J by 11 bases, with 10 bases between the two germline ends. The CDR3 loop is CASSEYPGAAFF. CDR3 nucleotide sequence: TGTGCCAGCAGTGAATACCCAGGGGCCGCTTTCTTT. Full variable domain (remainder filled in from reference TRBV25-1 and TRBJ1-1): EADIYQTPRYLVIGTGKKITLECSQTMGHDKMYWYQQDPGMELHLIHYSYGVNSTEKGDLSSESTVSRIRTEHFPLTLESARPSHTSQYLCASSEYPGAAFFGQGTRLTVV.

The chain uses TRBV9 and TRBJ1-6; D not resolved. Deletions cut 0 bases from V and 12 bases from J, with 10 bases between. Germline lookup yields CDR1 SGDLS and CDR2 YYNGEE. The CDR3 consists of 13 residues. CDR3 in DNA: TGTGCCAGCAGCGTAGGGCCTTCCGAACCCCTCCACTTT. This encodes CASSVGPSEPLHF.